These T cell receptor beta chains were read from a single sample in a study of blood T cell repertoires in COVID-19. The assay was immunoSEQ multiplex PCR, and TCRdb's table has in-frame clones only and misses some. The sample lists 80,000 to 130,000 clones; roughly 90% were seen once. The material sequenced was peripheral blood. These receptors all come from a man aged 55 to 70 with acute or convalescent COVID-19. The CDR3 runs from the conserved cysteine through the conserved F or W. Fields, in order: D gene, V gene, clone size, J gene, CDR3 protein, CDR3 DNA. A D gene is named only where the DNA matches it firmly. The size of a clone is reported for some rows only, either as once, few or many, or as a class for expanded clones.

d_gene: TRBD1; v_gene: TRBV28; abundance: -; j_gene: TRBJ1-1; CDR3aa: CASSLLGTGGHFTEAFF; CDR3nt: TGTGCCAGCAGTTTGCTAGGGACAGGGGGTCATTTCACTGAAGCTTTCTTT
d_gene: -; v_gene: TRBV5-1; abundance: -; j_gene: TRBJ1-1; CDR3aa: CASSLSGRRNTEAFF; CDR3nt: TGCGCCAGCAGCTTGTCAGGGAGGAGGAACACTGAAGCTTTCTTT
d_gene: -; v_gene: TRBV14; abundance: -; j_gene: TRBJ1-1; CDR3aa: CASSQGRVNTEAFF; CDR3nt: TGTGCCAGCAGCCAAGGCAGGGTGAACACTGAAGCTTTCTTT
d_gene: TRBD1; v_gene: TRBV5-1; abundance: -; j_gene: TRBJ1-4; CDR3aa: CASSAGTGLGEKLFF; CDR3nt: TGCGCCAGCAGCGCCGGGACAGGACTAGGGGAAAAACTGTTTTTT
d_gene: -; v_gene: TRBV27; abundance: -; j_gene: TRBJ1-3; CDR3aa: CASSARIQGPIYF; CDR3nt: TGTGCCAGCAGTGCCAGGATACAGGGACCCATATATTTT
d_gene: -; v_gene: TRBV4-1; abundance: medium-sized; j_gene: TRBJ1-5; CDR3aa: CASSQEIGANQPQHF; CDR3nt: TGCGCCAGCAGCCAAGAAATAGGGGCCAATCAGCCCCAGCATTTT
d_gene: -; v_gene: TRBV5-6; abundance: -; j_gene: TRBJ1-6; CDR3aa: CASSRRAGVNSPLHF; CDR3nt: TGTGCCAGCAGCCGGCGGGCCGGGGTTAATTCACCCCTCCACTTT
d_gene: -; v_gene: TRBV28; abundance: -; j_gene: TRBJ1-1; CDR3aa: CATTENTEAFF; CDR3nt: TGTGCCACCACAGAGAACACTGAAGCTTTCTTT
d_gene: -; v_gene: TRBV7-8; abundance: -; j_gene: TRBJ2-3; CDR3aa: CASSLVAGTNTDTQYF; CDR3nt: TGTGCCAGCAGCTTAGTCGCAGGGACAAACACAGATACGCAGTATTTT
d_gene: TRBD2; v_gene: TRBV6-1; abundance: -; j_gene: TRBJ2-2; CDR3aa: CASSEKVSGRPNTGELFF; CDR3nt: TGTGCCAGCAGTGAAAAAGTAAGCGGGAGGCCGAACACCGGGGAGCTGTTTTTT
d_gene: TRBD2; v_gene: TRBV5-1; abundance: -; j_gene: TRBJ2-1; CDR3aa: CASSTGTRINEQFF; CDR3nt: TGCGCCAGCAGCACCGGGACTAGAATCAATGAGCAGTTCTTC
d_gene: TRBD2; v_gene: TRBV5-1; abundance: once; j_gene: TRBJ2-1; CDR3aa: CASSLPRTSGLVRSNEQFF; CDR3nt: TGCGCCAGCAGCTTGCCACGGACATCGGGACTAGTTAGGTCCAATGAGCAGTTCTTC
d_gene: TRBD1; v_gene: TRBV18; abundance: -; j_gene: TRBJ1-1; CDR3aa: CASSPGNRGTTEAFF; CDR3nt: TGTGCCAGCTCACCAGGTAACAGGGGGACCACTGAAGCTTTCTTT
d_gene: TRBD2; v_gene: TRBV11-2; abundance: -; j_gene: TRBJ2-2; CDR3aa: CASSLATSGRPTGELFF; CDR3nt: TGTGCCAGCAGCTTAGCAACTAGCGGGAGGCCCACCGGGGAGCTGTTTTTT
d_gene: TRBD1; v_gene: TRBV28; abundance: -; j_gene: TRBJ2-7; CDR3aa: CASQRGGSGSSYEQYF; CDR3nt: TGTGCCAGCCAACGAGGGGGCAGCGGCTCCTCCTACGAGCAGTACTTC
d_gene: -; v_gene: TRBV29-1; abundance: -; j_gene: TRBJ1-1; CDR3aa: CSVDRNTEAFF; CDR3nt: TGCAGCGTTGACCGGAACACTGAAGCTTTCTTT
d_gene: TRBD1; v_gene: TRBV5-1; abundance: -; j_gene: TRBJ1-4; CDR3aa: CASSLRTGNDEKLFF; CDR3nt: TGCGCCAGCAGCTTGAGGACAGGGAATGATGAAAAACTGTTTTTT
d_gene: TRBD1; v_gene: TRBV3-1/TRBV3-2; abundance: -; j_gene: TRBJ1-4; CDR3aa: CASSPGTARLRLFF; CDR3nt: TGTGCCAGCAGCCCCGGGACAGCTAGATTAAGACTGTTTTTT
d_gene: -; v_gene: TRBV7-9; abundance: -; j_gene: TRBJ1-6; CDR3aa: CASTPDTYNSPLHF; CDR3nt: TGTGCCAGCACCCCGGACACATATAATTCACCCCTCCACTTT
d_gene: TRBD2; v_gene: TRBV2; abundance: -; j_gene: TRBJ2-1; CDR3aa: CASSGPGAGGSYNEQFF; CDR3nt: TGTGCCAGCAGCGGCCCGGGCGCGGGGGGCTCCTACAATGAGCAGTTCTTC
d_gene: -; v_gene: TRBV28; abundance: -; j_gene: TRBJ2-2; CDR3aa: CASSLPSPGELFF; CDR3nt: TGTGCCAGCAGTTTACCGAGCCCCGGGGAGCTGTTTTTT
d_gene: TRBD2; v_gene: TRBV3-1/TRBV3-2; abundance: -; j_gene: TRBJ2-7; CDR3aa: CASSQRSGTGGNEQYF; CDR3nt: TGTGCCAGCAGCCAACGCTCCGGGACGGGAGGGAACGAGCAGTACTTC
d_gene: -; v_gene: TRBV28; abundance: -; j_gene: TRBJ2-2; CDR3aa: CASSLGLQLFTGELFF; CDR3nt: TGTGCCAGCAGTTTAGGGCTACAATTATTCACCGGGGAGCTGTTTTTT
d_gene: TRBD2; v_gene: TRBV10-2; abundance: once; j_gene: TRBJ2-5; CDR3aa: CASSHVPTSGQETQYF; CDR3nt: TGCGCCAGCAGCCACGTTCCGACTAGCGGACAAGAGACCCAGTACTTC
d_gene: -; v_gene: TRBV30; abundance: -; j_gene: TRBJ1-1; CDR3aa: CAWGEGGYGVNTEAFF; CDR3nt: TGTGCCTGGGGTGAAGGAGGTTACGGAGTGAACACTGAAGCTTTCTTT
d_gene: TRBD2; v_gene: TRBV5-1; abundance: -; j_gene: TRBJ2-1; CDR3aa: CASSLGAGVISNEQFF; CDR3nt: TGCGCCAGCAGCTTGGGAGCGGGAGTTATTAGCAATGAGCAGTTCTTC
d_gene: -; v_gene: TRBV7-9; abundance: few; j_gene: TRBJ1-2; CDR3aa: CALGEDGYTF; CDR3nt: TGTGCCCTAGGAGAGGATGGCTACACCTTC
d_gene: TRBD2; v_gene: TRBV30; abundance: -; j_gene: TRBJ2-1; CDR3aa: CASLAGGRGNEQFF; CDR3nt: TGTGCCTCGCTAGCGGGAGGGAGGGGCAATGAGCAGTTCTTC
d_gene: -; v_gene: TRBV6-5; abundance: -; j_gene: TRBJ1-5; CDR3aa: CASSLQGNQPQHF; CDR3nt: TGTGCCAGCAGTCTACAGGGAAATCAGCCCCAGCATTTT
d_gene: TRBD1; v_gene: TRBV7-3; abundance: -; j_gene: TRBJ1-2; CDR3aa: CASSLTGGAEYGYTF; CDR3nt: TGTGCCAGCAGCTTAACAGGGGGCGCCGAATATGGCTACACCTTC
d_gene: -; v_gene: TRBV2; abundance: -; j_gene: TRBJ1-2; CDR3aa: CASSEATVYGYTF; CDR3nt: TGTGCCAGCAGTGAGGCCACAGTCTATGGCTACACCTTC
d_gene: -; v_gene: TRBV7-8; abundance: -; j_gene: TRBJ2-7; CDR3aa: CASSPTGSSYEQYF; CDR3nt: TGTGCCAGCAGCCCTACGGGGAGCTCCTACGAGCAGTACTTC
d_gene: -; v_gene: TRBV19; abundance: -; j_gene: TRBJ1-5; CDR3aa: CASNAGTANQPQHF; CDR3nt: TGTGCCAGTAATGCGGGAACAGCTAATCAGCCCCAGCATTTT
d_gene: -; v_gene: TRBV19; abundance: few; j_gene: TRBJ1-5; CDR3aa: CASMIAGSNQPQHF; CDR3nt: TGTGCCAGTATGATTGCAGGGAGCAATCAGCCCCAGCATTTT
d_gene: -; v_gene: TRBV3-1/TRBV3-2; abundance: -; j_gene: TRBJ1-4; CDR3aa: CASSSTRTTNEKLFF; CDR3nt: TGTGCCAGCAGCTCCACTAGGACAACTAATGAAAAACTGTTTTTT
d_gene: TRBD1; v_gene: TRBV18; abundance: -; j_gene: TRBJ2-1; CDR3aa: CASSPGQGFYEQFF; CDR3nt: TGTGCCAGCTCACCCGGACAGGGCTTCTATGAGCAGTTCTTC
d_gene: -; v_gene: TRBV30; abundance: -; j_gene: TRBJ1-3; CDR3aa: CAWTGEGNTIYF; CDR3nt: TGTGCCTGGACAGGGGAGGGAAACACCATATATTTT
d_gene: -; v_gene: TRBV19; abundance: -; j_gene: TRBJ2-1; CDR3aa: CASSTPGLGRSNEQFF; CDR3nt: TGTGCCAGTAGTACCCCCGGCCTGGGGAGGAGCAATGAGCAGTTCTTC
d_gene: TRBD1; v_gene: TRBV5-1; abundance: -; j_gene: TRBJ1-1; CDR3aa: CASSPGTGGIPEAFF; CDR3nt: TGCGCCAGCAGCCCCGGCACAGGGGGCATCCCTGAAGCTTTCTTT
d_gene: -; v_gene: TRBV18; abundance: -; j_gene: TRBJ2-2; CDR3aa: CATTVGLNTGELFF; CDR3nt: TGTGCCACAACAGTTGGATTGAACACCGGGGAGCTGTTTTTT
d_gene: TRBD1; v_gene: TRBV7-6; abundance: -; j_gene: TRBJ1-6; CDR3aa: CASSLADRAGSPLHF; CDR3nt: TGTGCCAGCAGCTTAGCAGACAGGGCCGGCTCACCCCTCCACTTT
d_gene: -; v_gene: TRBV6-5; abundance: -; j_gene: TRBJ1-2; CDR3aa: CASNDRRTGYGYTF; CDR3nt: TGTGCCAGCAACGACAGGCGGACGGGCTATGGCTACACCTTC